Following are 5 T cell receptor beta chains from one sample sequenced in a study of T cell repertoires in cytomegalovirus infection. TCRdb passed the reads through MiXCR, listing each CDR3 protein once. The sample has 400,000 or so distinct CDR3 sequences; about a third are singletons. Sequenced: PBMCs. These receptors all stem from a human donor in good health (CMV status not recorded). Some clones in this sample may be carry-over from other donors' samples.

In regard to this clonotype: One junction end does not reproduce the germline sequence, and a read error may be involved. This chain connects TRBV12-3 or TRBV12-4 to TRBJ1-1; no clear D. This CDR3 is 14 amino acids long. The DNA of the CDR3 is TGTGCCAGCCGTTTTAAGGGTCTGAACACTGAAGCTTTCTTT. Protein: CASRFKGLNTEAFF.

V is TRBV12-3 or TRBV12-4 and J is TRBJ2-5, with D unresolved. V lost 3 bases and J 5 bases, leaving 10 bases between the germline ends. The length of the CDR3 is 13 residues. The CDR3 coding sequence is TGTGCCAGCAGTTTTGTGGGAAAGGAGACCCAGTACTTC. Translating it yields CASSFVGKETQYF.

At least ten counts were recorded for this clonotype. The V and J genes are TRBV10-1 and TRBJ2-3, with D possibly being TRBD1 or TRBD2 (5 bases each). V lost 6 bases to trimming and J lost 0 bases, with 10 bases between them. The CDR3 runs 14 residues. Germline CDR1 is WNHNN and CDR2 is SYGVQD (reference sequence). The CDR3 loop reads CASSRDGSTDTQYF. The CDR3 DNA sequence: TGCGCCAGCAGCCGGGACGGCAGCACAGATACGCAGTATTTT.

This clonotype was seen repeatedly, ten times or more. V is TRBV7-6 and J is TRBJ1-2, with 9 nucleotides matching TRBD1. Trimming removed 1 base from V and 8 bases from J; junction bases left unmatched: 5. CDR3 length equals 14 residues. Germline CDR1 and CDR2: SGHVS and FNYEAQ. CDR3 bases: TGTGCCAGCAGCTTAGGAGGGACAGGGAGCGGCTACACCTTC. Encoded protein: CASSLGGTGSGYTF. Full variable domain (rest looked up from reference TRBV7-6 and TRBJ1-2): GAGVSQSPRYKVTKRGQDVALRCDPISGHVSLYWYRQALGQGPEFLTYFNYEAQQDKSGLPNDRFSAERPEGSISTLTIQRTEQRDSAMYRCASSLGGTGSGYTFGSGTRLTVV.

On this clonotype itself: Just one base apart from a much larger clone, this may be a read error. Because it lacks the conserved phenylalanine or tryptophan at the end, this CDR3 is likely a read error. V and J are TRBV29-1 and TRBJ1-1, with no clear D. The CDR3 has 14 residues. Germline CDR1 SQVTM, CDR2 ANQGSEA. The V end lost 3 bases, the J end lost 0 bases, and 11 bases lay between the germline ends. CDR3 residues: CSVDRSGMNTEAFC. Here the CDR3 DNA reads TGCAGCGTTGACAGGTCGGGGATGAACACTGAAGCTTTCTGT.